This passage covers 2 T cell receptor beta chains from one sample sequenced in a study of T cell clonality in common variable immunodeficiency. Assay used: immunoSEQ multiplex PCR; TCRdb lists only in-frame clones, some missing. The record shows around 55,000 clones for this sample, with no singletons present. The sample taken for sequencing was peripheral blood mononuclear cells. The receptors stem from a person between 18 and 75 years old in good health.

A word on this clone: The read is 3 residues too short to cover the CDR3 end, so that end is filled in from the germline J gene. The chain uses TRBV30 and TRBJ1-2; D unresolved. The CDR3 extends over 14 amino acids. Germline CDR1 GTSNPN, CDR2 SVGIG (reference sequence). CDR3 bases read: TGTGCCTGGAGCTTGCAATATTCAGGTAATGAC. Its translation is CAWSLQYSGND. The CDR3 in full is CAWSLQYSGNDYTF.

At least ten counts were recorded for this clone. From the germline J gene comes the end of the CDR3, since the read stops 3 residues before it. This chain uses TRBV2 with TRBJ1-1; 7 bases agree with TRBD1. Germline values: CDR1 SNHLY, CDR2 FYNNEI. J lost 4 bases, V lost 2 bases, and 10 bases had no gene match. The CDR3 consists of 16 residues. CDR3 bases read: TGTGCCAGCAGTGAAAGGGGGCCTCACGGGTTCACTGAA. Encoded protein: CASSERGPHGFTE. The whole CDR3 protein reads CASSERGPHGFTEAFF. The full variable domain, in which reference TRBV2 and TRBJ1-1 provide the parts outside the CDR3, is EPEVTQTPSHQVTQMGQEVILRCVPISNHLYFYWYRQILGQKVEFLVSFYNNEISEKSEIFDDQFSVERPDGSNFTLKIRSTKLEDSAMYFCASSERGPHGFTEAFFGQGTRLTVV.